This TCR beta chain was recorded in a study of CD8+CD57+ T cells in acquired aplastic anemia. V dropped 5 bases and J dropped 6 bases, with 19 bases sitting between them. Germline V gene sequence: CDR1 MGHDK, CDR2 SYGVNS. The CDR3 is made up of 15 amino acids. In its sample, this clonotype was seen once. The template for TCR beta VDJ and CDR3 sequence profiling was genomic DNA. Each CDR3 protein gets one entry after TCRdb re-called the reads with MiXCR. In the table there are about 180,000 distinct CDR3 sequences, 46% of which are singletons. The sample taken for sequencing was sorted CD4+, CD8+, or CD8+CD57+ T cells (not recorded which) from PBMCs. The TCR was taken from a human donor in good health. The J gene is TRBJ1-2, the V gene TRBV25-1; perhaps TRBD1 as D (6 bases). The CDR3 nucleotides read TGTGCCAGCAGTCCTCAAGGGGGGGGTATAAATGGCTACACCTTC. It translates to CASSPQGGGINGYTF.